This T cell receptor (beta chain) derives from a study of CD8+ T cells in alopecia areata. Regarding the study as a whole: Sequencing of scalp samples also captures resident alphabeta T cells of normal skin. Higher clonality was seen in lesional scalp than in normal scalp, especially in alopecia totalis/universalis. For patients receiving tofacitinib, scalp clonality and expanded CD8+ clones among the top 100 significantly decreased.

The ends were cut back, 5 bases at V and 3 bases at J, with 10 bases in the middle. CDR1 is SGHTA, CDR2 FQGNSA, per germline. The CDR3 is 13 residues long. Sample treatment: oral pan-JAK inhibitor, 5-10 mg twice daily. Collection of lesional scalp punch biopsies and peripheral blood was performed in alopecia areata patients. On this clone: Its antigen is currently unknown.

Reverse transcribed after extraction, RNA yielded cDNA as the sequencing template. The protocol was immunoSEQ multiplex PCR, while the TCRdb copy is restricted to in-frame clones and leaves out a portion. The table includes 150,000 to 200,000 clones, 60% to 70% detected once. The source is a human donor with alopecia areata. Specimen: CD4+ T cells sorted from blood, collected at week 4, from a patient treated with tofacitinib. V is TRBV7-2 and J is TRBJ1-1; D remains unclear. Here the CDR3 reads CASSPNPDTEAFF. In DNA form, the CDR3 reads TGTGCCAGCAGCCCCAATCCTGACACTGAAGCTTTCTTT.